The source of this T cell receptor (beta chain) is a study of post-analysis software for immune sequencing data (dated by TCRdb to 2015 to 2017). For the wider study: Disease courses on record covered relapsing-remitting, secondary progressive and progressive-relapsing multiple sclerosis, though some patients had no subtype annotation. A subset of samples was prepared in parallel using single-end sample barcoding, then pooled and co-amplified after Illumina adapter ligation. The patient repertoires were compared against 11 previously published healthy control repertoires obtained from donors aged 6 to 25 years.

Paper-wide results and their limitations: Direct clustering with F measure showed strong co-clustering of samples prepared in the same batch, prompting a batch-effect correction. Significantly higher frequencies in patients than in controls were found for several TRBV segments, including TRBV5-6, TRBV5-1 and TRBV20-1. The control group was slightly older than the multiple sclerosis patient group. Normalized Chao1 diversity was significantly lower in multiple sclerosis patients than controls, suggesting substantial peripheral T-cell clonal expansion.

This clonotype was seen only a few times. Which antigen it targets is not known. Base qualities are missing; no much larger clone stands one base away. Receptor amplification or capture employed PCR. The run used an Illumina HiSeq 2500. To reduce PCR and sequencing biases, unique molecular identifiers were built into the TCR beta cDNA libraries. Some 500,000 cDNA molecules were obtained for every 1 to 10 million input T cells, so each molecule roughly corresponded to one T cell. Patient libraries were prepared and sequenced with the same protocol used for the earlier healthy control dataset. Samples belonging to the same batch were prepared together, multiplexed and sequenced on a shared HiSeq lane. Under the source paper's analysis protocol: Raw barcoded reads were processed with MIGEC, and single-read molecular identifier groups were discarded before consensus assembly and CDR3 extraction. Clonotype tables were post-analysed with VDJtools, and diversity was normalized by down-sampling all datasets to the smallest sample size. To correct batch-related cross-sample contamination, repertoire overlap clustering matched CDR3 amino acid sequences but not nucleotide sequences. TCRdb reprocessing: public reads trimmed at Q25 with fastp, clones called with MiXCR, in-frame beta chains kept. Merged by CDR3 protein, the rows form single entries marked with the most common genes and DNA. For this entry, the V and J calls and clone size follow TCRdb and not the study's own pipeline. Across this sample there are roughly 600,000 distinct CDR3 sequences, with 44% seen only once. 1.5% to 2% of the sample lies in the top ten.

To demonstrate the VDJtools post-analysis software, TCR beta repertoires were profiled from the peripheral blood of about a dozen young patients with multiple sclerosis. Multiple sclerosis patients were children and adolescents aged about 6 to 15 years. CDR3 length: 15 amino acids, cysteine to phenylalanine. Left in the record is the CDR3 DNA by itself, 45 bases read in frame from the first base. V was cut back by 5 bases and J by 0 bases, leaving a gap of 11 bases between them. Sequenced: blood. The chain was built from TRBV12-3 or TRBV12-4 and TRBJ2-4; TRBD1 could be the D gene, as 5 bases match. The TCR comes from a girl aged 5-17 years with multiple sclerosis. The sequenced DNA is TGTGCCAGCAGTCAGGGTCAACTAGCCAAAAACATTCAGTACTTC. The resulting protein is CASSQGQLAKNIQYF.